Sequencing of this T cell receptor (beta chain) was carried out in a study of blood T cell dynamics during melanoma immunotherapy. About the research overall: Metastatic melanoma patients received first-line pembrolizumab or nivolumab plus ipilimumab.

DNA loading was fixed at about 0.35 ug for all bulk PBMC samples. The data were produced by immunoSEQ multiplex PCR, yet TCRdb's version contains in-frame clones alone and is incomplete. This sample has fewer than 7,500 clones, with approximately 83% found just once. Concerning this clone: The antigen is undetermined.

Germline CDR1 GTSNPN, CDR2 SVGIG (reference sequence). This CDR3 comprises 12 residues. V lost 3 bases and J 3 bases, leaving 9 bases between the germline ends. Study-level findings and limits: It remained unknown if the driving T cell clones were melanoma-specific.

Sample time point: week 3, after first cycle of checkpoint inhibitor. This sequence joins TRBV30 and TRBJ2-7, with TRBD2 as a possible D gene (5 bases). The receptor was isolated from a human donor with melanoma. The sequenced sample was blood, obtained from a patient treated with checkpoint blockade. For the CDR3, the DNA is TGTGCCTGGAGCCGGGGTTTCTACGAGCAGTACTTC. Translation gives CAWSRGFYEQYF. Based on the CDR3 plus reference TRBV30 and TRBJ2-7, the full variable domain is SQTIHQWPATLVQPVGSPLSLECTVEGTSNPNLYWYRQAAGRGLQLLFYSVGIGQISSEVPQNLSASRPQDRQFILSSKKLLLSDSGFYLCAWSRGFYEQYFGPGTRLTVT.